A single sample gave rise to the 11 T cell receptor beta chains below, sequenced in a study of blood T cell repertoires in COVID-19. Measured with immunoSEQ multiplex PCR; TCRdb has only the in-frame clones, and not every one. The sample includes some 56,000 clones, over 65% of them seen just once. The sample consisted of peripheral blood. The source is an elderly man with COVID-19, enrolled during active disease.

This chain joins TRBV6-5 and TRBJ1-2; 8 bases map to TRBD1. The V and J ends lost 7 bases and 7 bases, in that order; junction bases with no gene match: 11. The V gene's germline CDR1 is MNHEY and CDR2 SVGAGI. The CDR3 contains 14 residues. The CDR3 region is CASTFRTGRGGYTF. The CDR3 coding sequence is TGTGCCAGCACTTTTAGGACAGGGAGGGGTGGCTACACCTTC.

The chain joins TRBV4-1 to TRBJ1-1, with D unresolved. V was cut by 1 base and J by 3 bases, with 15 bases left in between. The V gene's germline CDR1 is MGHRA and CDR2 YSYEKL. This CDR3 region has 16 residues. The CDR3 region is CASSQGIGTLDTEAFF. The CDR3 DNA is TGCGCCAGCAGCCAAGGAATTGGCACGTTGGACACTGAAGCTTTCTTT.

The chain is built from TRBV3-1 (or the pseudogene TRBV3-2) and TRBJ2-7, with 9 bases aligning to TRBD1. The V gene end was trimmed by 4 bases and the J gene end by 5 bases; junction bases not matched to a gene: 6. This CDR3 is built from 14 residues. CDR1 is LGHDT, CDR2 YNNKEL, per germline (reference sequence). This chain's CDR3 is CASSRDRECHEQYF. The DNA for the CDR3 is TGTGCCAGCAGCCGGGACAGGGAGTGCCACGAGCAGTACTTC.

This clone was seen once. The chain recombines TRBV19 with TRBJ2-2; 8 nucleotides line up with TRBD2. CDR3 size: 19 residues. J gave up 1 base and V 4 bases, and 14 bases lay outside the gene matches. Germline loops: CDR1 LNHDA, CDR2 SQIVND (reference sequence). DNA for the CDR3: TGTGCCAGTAGTAGAAAGGGCCCGGGTAGCGGGGAGAACACCGGGGAGCTGTTTTTT. Translated, it gives CASSRKGPGSGENTGELFF.

The rearrangement joins TRBV10-3 to TRBJ2-3, with D perhaps matching TRBD1 (7 bases). V was trimmed by 0 bases and J by 5 bases, leaving 12 bases between them. CDR1 and CDR2 (germline): ENHRY, SYGVKD. The CDR3 totals 15 residues. The CDR3 protein is CAISESRQGGDTQYF. In DNA form, the CDR3 reads TGTGCCATCAGTGAGTCCCGACAGGGAGGAGATACGCAGTATTTT.

This chain connects TRBV7-8 to TRBJ1-1; D possibly corresponds to TRBD1 (6 bases). This CDR3 is built from 13 residues. Trimming pared 4 bases from V and 11 bases from J, leaving 17 bases between. Per germline, CDR1 SGHVS and CDR2 FQNEAQ. The CDR3 region is CASSSGGVPRAFF. As DNA, the CDR3 is TGTGCCAGCAGCTCGGGGGGCGTCCCCCGGGCTTTCTTT.

The V and J genes are TRBV28 and TRBJ2-7; TRBD2 matches 7 bases. The germline CDR1 and CDR2 sequences are MDHEN and SYDVKM. V lost 5 bases, J lost 2 bases, and 6 bases stayed unmatched. The CDR3 contains 14 residues. This chain's CDR3 is CASSPGGWAYEQYF. CDR3 DNA: TGTGCCAGCAGTCCGGGGGGTTGGGCCTACGAGCAGTACTTC.

This chain links TRBV3-1 (or the pseudogene TRBV3-2) with TRBJ1-6; 9 nucleotides match TRBD1. This CDR3 is 14 amino acids long. Unmatched junction bases numbered 1, after V lost 1 base and J lost 9 bases. In germline, CDR1 is LGHDT, CDR2 YNNKEL (reference sequence). The CDR3 loop reads CASSQGQGGSPLHF. CDR3 nucleotide sequence: TGTGCCAGCAGCCAAGGACAGGGGGGTTCACCCCTCCACTTT.

This chain links TRBV28 with TRBJ1-1; D might be TRBD1 (6 bases). This CDR3 is built from 14 residues. Trimming removed 10 bases from V and 2 bases from J, with 17 bases in between. Germline CDR1 MDHEN, CDR2 SYDVKM. CDR3 nucleotides: TGTGCCACCCAGGGGAGGGGCGAAAACACTGAAGCTTTCTTT. This translates into CATQGRGENTEAFF.

This chain links TRBV6-2 or TRBV6-3 with TRBJ2-3; 8 bases align to TRBD2. This CDR3 has 13 amino acids. J gave up 10 bases and V 2 bases, and 5 bases lay outside the gene matches. Per germline, CDR1 MNHEY and CDR2 SVGEGT. The CDR3 DNA sequence: TGTGCCAGCAGTTACCAGGGGACTAGAGCGCAGTATTTT. It codes for CASSYQGTRAQYF.

The J gene is TRBJ2-7, the V gene TRBV6-2 or TRBV6-3; TRBD1 is a possible D gene (5 bases). Deletions cut 2 bases from V and 2 bases from J, with 16 bases between. The CDR3 contains 16 residues. Germline-derived CDR1 and CDR2 are MNHEY and SVGEGT. The CDR3 loop is CASSYRLQETPYEQYV. As DNA, the CDR3 is TGTGCCAGCAGTTACCGTCTACAGGAGACCCCCTACGAGCAGTACGTC.